Here is one T cell receptor beta chain with its context. Its binding antigen is unknown. No clone much larger than this one lies a single base away; base qualities are absent. The data were taken from a study of T cell responses to AZD1222 COVID-19 vaccine (TCRdb year 2021). Broadly, across the study: TCR sequencing was performed for 230 to 250 trial participants, of whom 207 were given two doses of AZD1222 and 26 were given two doses of MenACWY control vaccine. Trial participants were enrolled by age into subgroups of 18-55, 56-69 and 70-plus years, and about 150, 27 and 61 TCR-sequenced participants, respectively, were included in these subgroups. Overall results and qualifications from the work: Participants were mostly white British, with more females than males. The authors suggested clonal diversity may have been underestimated. Because no day 14 peak-response samples were available, repertoires were characterized only after the peak T cell response. Reportedly, close to half of the unique spike-specific TCRs recognized epitopes lying outside the regions that are mutated in the B.1.351 and B.1.1.7 variants. In the small 56-69-year group, the increase in depth fell short of significance, most likely because of low power. Conclusions about previously exposed vaccinees were limited because only six or seven AZD1222 recipients were SARS-CoV-2 seropositive at baseline. The vaccine-associated CD4 TCRs covered the entire spike protein, and the dominant responses fell in regions 160-218 and 743-854. Spike-specific TCR breadth and depth rose significantly after two AZD1222 doses compared with day 0 and with MenACWY recipients.

The CDR3 regions of human TCRbeta chains were analyzed by immunosequencing. In the paper's pipeline: Repertoire TCRs were matched against a reference library of SARS-CoV-2-specific TCRs generated with the MIRA antigen-specificity platform. Breadth was defined as the fraction of unique TCRs that were SARS-CoV-2-associated. Depth was defined as the fraction of total T cells that were SARS-CoV-2-associated. Using the MIRA data, each spike-specific TCR was assigned both to the spike region to which the TCR was reactive and to a CD4 or CD8 class. Log10-transformed breadth and depth values were compared by one-way ANOVA with Sidak's multiple comparisons tests. The immuneACCESS repertoire file appears here via TCRdb, limited to in-frame rearrangements. These files lack a portion of the clones; in checked studies, under half of the deficit traces to unresolved V genes, and the cause of the others is not known. V and J calls and clone size are given by that table; D and trimming were obtained from the DNA. The table for this sample lists some 96,000 clones; 85% to 90% of them were counted only once. The ten largest clones capture 16% of the sample.

The sample's time point, from its label and the paper: about 28 days (+/-7) after the second vaccine dose. AZD1222 recipients whose second dose came at about 4 weeks and those whose second dose came at about 12 weeks were combined into one group, since spike-specific TCR depth and breadth did not differ between the two schedules. Samples from vaccinated people were obtained from the UK trials COV001 and COV002, which included a single-blind randomized controlled phase 2/3 trial of AZD1222 (ChAdOx1 nCoV-19) in healthy adults. Trial participant PBMC samples were collected at day 0 and day 28 after the second dose for TCRbeta chain sequencing. CDR1 SGDLS and CDR2 YYNGEE are derived from the germline V gene. The CDR3 spans 14 residues, from the cysteine through the phenylalanine. The only DNA kept is the CDR3, 42 bases in frame from the first base. V and J are truncated by 3 bases and 0 bases respectively, leaving an intervening sequence of 9 bases.

Sequences were derived from peripheral blood, sampled 28 days after the second AZD1222 dose. The sequence derives from an adult who received the AZD1222 COVID-19 vaccine. The sequence joins TRBV9 to TRBJ1-1; TRBD1 is possibly the D segment (5 matching bases). Here the CDR3 is given as CASSGGAMNTEAFF. The base sequence is TGTGCCAGCAGCGGGGGCGCGATGAACACTGAAGCTTTCTTT.